A single sample is the source of the 27 T cell receptor beta chains below, sequenced in a study of blood T cells in healthy people across ages (dated by TCRdb to about 2015). Library generation was performed with 5' RACE. These reads were obtained on an Illumina HiSeq 2500. The second PCR ran for about 7 to 11 cycles and used a J-beta primer mix along with a sample-barcoded 5' primer. TCRdb trimmed the raw reads at Q25, called clones with MiXCR and kept productive beta chains. One record per CDR3 amino acid sequence lists the most common genes and DNA. For this sample the table gives some 370,000 distinct CDR3 sequences, of which 50% to 60% were detected only once. In total, the top ten clones hold 45% to 55% of the sample. The sample was blood. These receptors came from a man aged 60 to 69 in good health.

This clonotype occurred many times. The V gene is TRBV30, the J gene TRBJ1-1; D remains unclear. Trimming cost V 1 base and J 5 bases, with 8 bases left between them. The CDR3 loop spans 12 amino acids. The germline V gene has CDR1 GTSNPN and CDR2 SVGIG (reference sequence). CDR3 nucleotide sequence: TGTGCCTGGAGTGCCAGTGGTACTGAAGCTTTCTTT. As protein: CAWSASGTEAFF.

A few counts support this clonotype. The V and J genes are TRBV5-1 and TRBJ2-1, with D perhaps being TRBD1 or TRBD2 (5 bases each). Trimming stripped 2 bases from V and 3 bases from J, with 12 bases between. This CDR3 spans 15 amino acids. From germline, CDR1 is SGHRS and CDR2 YFSETQ. This CDR3 reads CASSFRDGNYNEQFF. The CDR3 DNA is TGCGCCAGCAGCTTCCGGGACGGAAACTACAATGAGCAGTTCTTC.

This clonotype has only one observation. The chain links TRBV28 to TRBJ2-4; 8 bases fit TRBD2. The CDR3 runs 15 residues. The V gene end was trimmed by 6 bases and the J gene end by 9 bases; junction bases not matched to a gene: 13. Germline V gene lookup returns CDR1 MDHEN and CDR2 SYDVKM. The CDR3 region has the DNA TGTGCCAGCAGCCCCTTCGGGACTAGTCTTGTCATTCAGTACTTC. It codes for CASSPFGTSLVIQYF.

This clonotype was observed a handful of times. The chain joins TRBV7-8 to TRBJ2-5; 9 nucleotides match TRBD1. Trimming took 5 bases from V and 5 from J; bases not matched to a gene: 15. Germline V gene lookup returns CDR1 SGHVS and CDR2 FQNEAQ. This CDR3 has 17 residues. The CDR3 spells CASSPIRDRVVEETQYF. The CDR3 DNA is TGTGCCAGCAGCCCAATAAGGGACAGGGTGGTAGAGGAGACCCAGTACTTC.

This chain uses TRBV20-1 with TRBJ2-5; D might be TRBD1 or TRBD2, each matching 5 bases. The ends were cut back, 6 bases at V and 4 bases at J, with 15 bases in the middle. CDR1 DFQATT and CDR2 SNEGSKA come from the germline V gene (reference sequence). CDR3 length: 13 residues. The CDR3 DNA reads as TGCAGTGCCGGGGACCCTGAGGGAGAGACCCAGTACTTC. This translates into CSAGDPEGETQYF.

The rearrangement links TRBV9 to TRBJ2-7; TRBD2 aligns across 7 bases. The V and J ends lost 0 bases and 7 bases, in that order; junction bases with no gene match: 10. Germline V gene data show CDR1 as SGDLS and CDR2 as YYNGEE. The CDR3 runs to 15 residues. The CDR3 spells CASSVGAGVRAEQYF. In DNA, the CDR3 is TGTGCCAGCAGCGTAGGGGCGGGGGTCAGGGCAGAGCAGTACTTC.

This clonotype is a singleton in its sample. J is TRBJ2-1 and V is TRBV20-1; D might be TRBD2 (5 bases). The V end was cut by 7 bases, the J end by 8 bases, with 18 bases between. Germline assignment: CDR1 DFQATT and CDR2 SNEGSKA (reference sequence). The CDR3 sequence is 13 residues long. The CDR3 loop reads CSVRGERVYEQFF. The CDR3 bases are TGCAGTGTCCGGGGAGAAAGGGTTTATGAGCAGTTCTTC.

This clonotype came up a few times. One end of the junction does not line up with germline, which may come from a read error. The genes are TRBV7-3 and TRBJ2-1, with D tentatively TRBD2 (5 bases). The CDR3 loop spans 13 amino acids. Germline V gene data show CDR1 as SGHTA and CDR2 as FQGTGA. CDR3 in amino acids: CASSVTLRDEQFF. Here the CDR3 DNA reads TGTGCCAGCAGCGTAACCCTGAGGGATGAGCAGTTCTTC.

V and J are TRBV20-1 and TRBJ1-2; D is possibly TRBD1 (6 bases). V gave up 3 bases and J gave up 3 bases, with 14 bases separating them. This CDR3 region has 14 residues. Germline V gene data show CDR1 as DFQATT and CDR2 as SNEGSKA (reference sequence). Here the CDR3 DNA reads TGCAGTGCTAGGAGGGGGGCGGTAGACTATGGCTACACCTTC. This encodes CSARRGAVDYGYTF.

This chain uses TRBV29-1 with TRBJ2-5, with 9 positions matching TRBD1. The last part of the DNA fits TRBJ2-7 better; the J call may be wrong. The CDR3 has 15 residues. In germline, CDR1 is SQVTM, CDR2 ANQGSEA. CDR3 DNA: TGCAGCGTTCCCTCCCTTTCGGGACAGGGTAACGAGCAGTACTTC. Residues: CSVPSLSGQGNEQYF.

This chain connects TRBV5-1 to TRBJ2-3, with 11 bases lining up with TRBD1. V lost 4 bases to trimming and J lost 5 bases; unmatched junction nucleotides: 3. The CDR3 totals 14 residues. CDR1 is SGHRS and CDR2 is YFSETQ in the germline V gene. The CDR3 spells CASSRDRGVDTQYF. DNA of the CDR3: TGCGCCAGCAGCCGGGACAGGGGGGTAGATACGCAGTATTTT.

This chain uses TRBV12-3 or TRBV12-4 with TRBJ2-7; D tentatively reads TRBD1 or TRBD2 (5 bases each). V was clipped by 8 bases and J by 7 bases, with 27 bases between them. This CDR3 has 16 amino acids. CDR3: CASLLGAGSNTGEQYF. The CDR3 DNA follows: TGTGCCAGCCTCCTCGGGGCAGGCTCGAACACCGGGGAGCAGTACTTC.

In this sample, this clonotype turned up a few times. A read error may account for a junction end that differs from germline. This chain's CDR3 is CSARGAASGRYNERFF. CDR3 DNA: TGCAGTGCTAGAGGTGCGGCTAGCGGGAGATACAATGAGCGGTTCTTC. The V gene is TRBV20-1, the J gene TRBJ2-1, with 10 bases aligning to TRBD2. Germline CDR1 reads DFQATT; CDR2 reads SNEGSKA (reference sequence). The CDR3 is 16 amino acids.

This CDR3 reads CSARVPVQETQYF. CDR3 bases: TGCAGTGCTAGGGTCCCAGTCCAAGAGACCCAGTACTTC. The rearrangement links TRBV20-1 to TRBJ2-5; D gene unclear. The V end was cut by 3 bases, the J end by 1 base, with 9 bases between. The germline V gene has CDR1 DFQATT and CDR2 SNEGSKA (reference sequence). This CDR3 has 13 residues.

The V call is TRBV9, the J call TRBJ1-1, with 7 bases lining up with TRBD1. Germline CDR1 is SGDLS and CDR2 is YYNGEE. V shed 0 bases, J shed 3 bases, and the junction held 5 bases outside the gene matches. This CDR3 has 15 amino acids. The CDR3 loop reads CASSVEPGGDTEAFF. The DNA for the CDR3 is TGTGCCAGCAGCGTAGAACCAGGGGGAGACACTGAAGCTTTCTTT.

The V gene is TRBV5-1, the J gene TRBJ2-1; 7 positions agree with TRBD2. V shed 3 bases and J 7 bases; nucleotides not matched to a gene: 7. Germline V gene data show CDR1 as SGHRS and CDR2 as YFSETQ. The CDR3 totals 14 residues. CDR3 nucleotides: TGCGCCAGCAGCTCCGGAGCCGGGGGGAATGAGCAGTTCTTC. Translated: CASSSGAGGNEQFF.

CDR3: CASSPLQGPTYNEQFF. CDR3 DNA sequence: TGTGCCAGCAGCCCATTACAGGGGCCTACTTACAATGAGCAGTTCTTC. This chain joins TRBV11-2 and TRBJ2-1, with 7 bases fitting TRBD1. The CDR3 has 16 residues. Unmatched junction bases numbered 11, after V lost 5 bases and J lost 4 bases. The germline gives CDR1 SGHAT, CDR2 FQNNGV.

Turning to this clonotype: A much more abundant neighbour one base away suggests this may be a read error. J is TRBJ2-1 and V is TRBV20-1, with 14 bases identical to TRBD2. CDR3 length: 13 residues. Germline CDR1 DFQATT, CDR2 SNEGSKA (reference sequence). Trimming removed 5 bases from V and 12 bases from J; junction bases left unmatched: 6. CDR3 loop: CSARGTSGRGQFF. The DNA of the CDR3 is TGCAGTGCTCGTGGGACTAGCGGGAGAGGGCAGTTCTTC.

V and J are TRBV20-1 and TRBJ2-1; possible D gene TRBD2, 7 bases. The DNA end is a closer match to TRBJ2-7, so the J assignment may be wrong. This CDR3 region has 13 residues. Germline V gene lookup returns CDR1 DFQATT and CDR2 SNEGSKA (reference sequence). CDR3 nucleotide sequence: TGCAGTGCCTCGGGGGGCCAGCTGTACGAGCAGTACTTC. Residues: CSASGGQLYEQYF.

V usage is TRBV9 and J usage is TRBJ2-5; TRBD1 agrees at 7 bases. V trimming: 2 bases; J trimming: 1 base; junction bases outside the gene matches: 2. The CDR3 is made up of 14 amino acids. CDR1 and CDR2 (germline): SGDLS, YYNGEE. The CDR3 loop reads CASSVGTAQETQYF. The CDR3 bases are TGTGCCAGCAGCGTTGGGACAGCCCAAGAGACCCAGTACTTC.

The chain combines TRBV11-2 with TRBJ2-7, with TRBD1 as a possible D gene (6 bases). The V end lost 5 bases, the J end lost 2 bases, and 16 bases lay between the germline ends. Per the germline V gene, CDR1 is SGHAT and CDR2 is FQNNGV. There are 15 residues in the CDR3. CDR3 DNA: TGTGCCAGCAGCCCTAACCCGACAGGAGCCTACGAGCAGTACTTC. This sequence encodes CASSPNPTGAYEQYF.

The table lists this clonotype with a few counts. The genes are TRBV3-1 and TRBJ2-3, with D tentatively TRBD2 (7 bases). Germline V gene data show CDR1 as LGHDT and CDR2 as YNNKEL (reference sequence). The CDR3 runs to 15 residues. The V end was cut by 1 base, the J end by 3 bases, with 11 bases between. This chain's CDR3 is CASSQGGGATDTQYF. CDR3 coding DNA: TGTGCCAGCAGCCAAGGAGGGGGGGCGACAGATACGCAGTATTTT.

The J gene is TRBJ2-3, the V gene TRBV7-2, with D perhaps matching TRBD1 or TRBD2 (5 bases each). CDR3 length: 15 amino acids. Trimming removed 2 bases from V and 4 bases from J, with 13 bases in between. From germline, CDR1 is SGHTA and CDR2 FQGNSA. In DNA form, the CDR3 reads TGTGCCAGCAGCTTATCGAGGGGTGGGGCAGATACGCAGTATTTT. Amino acid sequence: CASSLSRGGADTQYF.

The V and J genes are TRBV14 and TRBJ2-5; 7 nucleotides line up with TRBD2. Trimming cost V 4 bases and J 4 bases; bases outside gene matches: 12. CDR1 is SGHDN, CDR2 FVKESK, per germline. The CDR3 is 16 residues long. This chain's CDR3 is CASSPRGLDRRETQYF. The CDR3 coding sequence is TGTGCCAGCAGCCCAAGAGGACTAGATCGTCGAGAGACCCAGTACTTC.

The V call is TRBV6-2 or TRBV6-3, the J call TRBJ2-1, with TRBD2 identical over 14 bases. The CDR3 sequence is 19 residues long. V shed 6 bases and J 3 bases; nucleotides not matched to a gene: 13. Germline V gives CDR1 MNHEY, CDR2 SVGEGT. The CDR3 region has the DNA TGTGCCAGCAGCCCTAAGCCGGGGACTAGCGGGAGAGTCTACAATGAGCAGTTCTTC. Protein: CASSPKPGTSGRVYNEQFF.

The rearrangement links TRBV29-1 to TRBJ2-1; 9 bases fit TRBD2. Germline V gives CDR1 SQVTM, CDR2 ANQGSEA. This CDR3 comprises 13 residues. The junction had 3 bases not matched to a gene; V was cut back by 1 base and J by 8 bases. CDR3 protein: CSVEVGGGDEQFF. The CDR3 DNA follows: TGCAGCGTTGAAGTGGGCGGGGGGGATGAGCAGTTCTTC.

The table lists this clonotype with a count of one. The V call is TRBV20-1, the J call TRBJ2-7; no definite D call. V was cut by 4 bases and J by 4 bases, with 14 bases left in between. The CDR3 contains 13 residues. Per the germline V gene, CDR1 is DFQATT and CDR2 is SNEGSKA (reference sequence). Here the CDR3 reads CSAMLKLEYEQYF. The CDR3 DNA sequence: TGCAGTGCTATGTTGAAGCTCGAGTACGAGCAGTACTTC.